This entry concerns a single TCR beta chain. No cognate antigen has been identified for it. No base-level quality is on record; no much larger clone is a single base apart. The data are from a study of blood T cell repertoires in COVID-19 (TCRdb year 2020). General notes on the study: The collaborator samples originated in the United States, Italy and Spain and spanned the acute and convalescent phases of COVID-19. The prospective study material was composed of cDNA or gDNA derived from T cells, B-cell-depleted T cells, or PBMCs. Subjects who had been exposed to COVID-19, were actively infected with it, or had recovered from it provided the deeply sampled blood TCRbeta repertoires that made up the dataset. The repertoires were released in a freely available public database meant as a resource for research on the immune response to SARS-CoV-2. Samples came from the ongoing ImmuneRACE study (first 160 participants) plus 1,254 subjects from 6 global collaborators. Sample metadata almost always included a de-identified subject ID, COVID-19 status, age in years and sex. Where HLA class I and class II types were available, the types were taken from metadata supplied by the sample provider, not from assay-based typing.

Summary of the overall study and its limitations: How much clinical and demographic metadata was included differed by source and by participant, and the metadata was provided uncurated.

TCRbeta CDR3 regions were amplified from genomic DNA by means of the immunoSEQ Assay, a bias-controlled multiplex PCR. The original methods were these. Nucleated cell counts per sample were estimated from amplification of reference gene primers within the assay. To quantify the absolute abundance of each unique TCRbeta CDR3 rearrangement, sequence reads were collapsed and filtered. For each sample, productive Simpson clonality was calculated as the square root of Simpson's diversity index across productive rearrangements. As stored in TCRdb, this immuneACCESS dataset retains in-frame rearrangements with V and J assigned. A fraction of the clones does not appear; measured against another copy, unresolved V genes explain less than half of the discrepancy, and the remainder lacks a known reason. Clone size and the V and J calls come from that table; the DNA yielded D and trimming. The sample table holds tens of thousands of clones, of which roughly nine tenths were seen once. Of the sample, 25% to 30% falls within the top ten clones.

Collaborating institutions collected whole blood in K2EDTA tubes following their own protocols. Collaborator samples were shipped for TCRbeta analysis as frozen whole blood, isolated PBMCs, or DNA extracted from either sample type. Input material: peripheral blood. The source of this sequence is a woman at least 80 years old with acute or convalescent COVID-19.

The nucleotide sequence is TGTGCCAGCAGTGAACGGCGGATATATGGCTACACCTTC. This sequence encodes CASSERRIYGYTF. The chain is assembled from TRBV6-1 and TRBJ1-2, with the D gene not clear enough to name. Sequences MNHNS (CDR1) and SASEGT (CDR2) are obtained from the germline V gene. V drops 2 bases and J drops 5 bases, leaving 9 bases in between. Including the terminal cysteine and phenylalanine, the CDR3 comprises 13 residues. The sequence is cut down to CDR3 DNA, 39 bases in frame from base 1.